The present entry profiles one T cell receptor beta chain with its context. The source of the sample is a study of T cell changes during pregnancy in multiple sclerosis. V was clipped by 5 bases and J by 5 bases, with 13 bases between them. The CDR3 totals 14 residues. In germline, CDR1 is MDHEN, CDR2 SYDVKM. The table came from immunoSEQ multiplex PCR; TCRdb's copy has only in-frame clones and leaves some out. The sample lists about 97,000 clones; approximately 92% were seen once. The chain uses TRBV28 and TRBJ1-5, with D tentatively TRBD1 (5 bases). This sequence originates from a female donor with multiple sclerosis, enrolled in a pregnancy study. Here the sequenced sample was peripheral blood, taken in the second trimester of pregnancy. The CDR3 region has the DNA TGTGCCAGCAGTCCTCAGGGCACCTATCAGCCCCAGCATTTT. Its translation: CASSPQGTYQPQHF. The full variable domain, with the rest looked up from reference TRBV28 and TRBJ1-5, is DVKVTQSSRYLVKRTGEKVFLECVQDMDHENMFWYRQDPGLGLRLIYFSYDVKMKEKGDIPEGYSVSREKKERFSLILESASTNQTSMYLCASSPQGTYQPQHFGDGTRLSIL.